A selection of T cell receptor beta chains follows, all from one sample in a study of cytomegalovirus exposure and HLA in healthy donors. TCRdb's table, derived via immunoSEQ multiplex PCR, lists solely in-frame clones and lacks some. Altogether about 120,000 clones are present, about 87% being singletons, with the ten largest covering under 2%. Sequencing was performed on PBMCs. Source of these receptors: a woman aged 18-29 years in good health and CMV-seronegative. Each CDR3 is given with its conserved first and last residue. A D gene is named only where the DNA matches it firmly. Clone size is given for some rows only: seen once, a few or many times, or a class if the clone is expanded.

.	TRBV30	TRBJ2-1	.	CAWGGSMVPQAGNEQFF	TGTGCCTGGGGAGGGTCTATGGTTCCCCAGGCCGGCAATGAGCAGTTCTTC
.	TRBV7-9	TRBJ2-7	.	CASSPQNREEQYF	TGTGCCAGCAGCCCGCAGAACAGGGAAGAGCAGTACTTC
.	TRBV2	TRBJ1-2	.	CASSERVYQDGYTF	TGTGCCAGCAGTGAACGGGTATATCAAGATGGCTACACCTTC
TRBD1	TRBV7-9	TRBJ1-2	.	CASSPLSQGANGYTF	TGTGCCAGCAGCCCCCTGTCGCAGGGGGCGAATGGCTACACCTTC
.	TRBV7-9	TRBJ1-4	.	CASPGATNEKLFF	TGTGCCAGCCCAGGCGCAACTAATGAAAAACTGTTTTTT
TRBD1	TRBV7-8	TRBJ1-4	.	CASSLSRGLAFGEKLFF	TGTGCCAGCAGCTTATCAAGGGGGCTCGCTTTCGGTGAAAAACTGTTTTTT
.	TRBV2	TRBJ1-1	.	CASSAGAVTEAFF	TGTGCCAGCAGTGCAGGGGCGGTCACTGAAGCTTTCTTT
TRBD1	TRBV9	TRBJ1-1	.	CASSVSTGGPLNTEAFF	TGTGCCAGCAGCGTATCGACAGGGGGCCCTTTGAACACTGAAGCTTTCTTT
.	TRBV7-9	TRBJ1-2	.	CASSLSWEGPTRGYTF	TGTGCCAGCAGCTTATCTTGGGAGGGCCCAACCAGGGGCTACACCTTC
.	TRBV7-9	TRBJ2-7	.	CASSFWLSGPICYEQYF	TGTGCCAGCAGCTTTTGGTTGAGCGGGCCTATTTGCTACGAGCAGTACTTC
TRBD1	TRBV27	TRBJ2-1	many	CASSFGTGQYNEQFF	TGTGCCAGCAGTTTCGGGACAGGACAATACAATGAGCAGTTCTTC
.	TRBV19	TRBJ1-4	once	CASRPHVGRRNEKLFF	TGTGCCAGTAGGCCCCATGTTGGCAGGCGAAATGAAAAACTGTTTTTT
.	TRBV14	TRBJ2-2	.	CASSEGLGTGELFF	TGTGCCAGCAGCGAGGGACTCGGCACCGGGGAGCTGTTTTTT
TRBD1	TRBV30	TRBJ1-5	few	CAWSPPGTGNQPQHF	TGTGCCTGGAGTCCACCAGGGACAGGGAACCAGCCCCAGCATTTT
.	TRBV9	TRBJ1-5	.	CASSVATGTSNQPQHF	TGTGCCAGCAGCGTAGCTACGGGGACAAGCAATCAGCCCCAGCATTTT
.	TRBV28	TRBJ1-5	.	CASKTGNQPQHF	TGTGCCAGCAAAACAGGGAATCAGCCCCAGCATTTT
TRBD2	TRBV7-7	TRBJ2-1	.	CASSSGTSGNEQFF	TGTGCTAGCAGCTCGGGGACTAGCGGAAATGAGCAGTTCTTC
TRBD2	TRBV9	TRBJ2-7	.	CASSESGRANEQYF	TGTGCCAGCAGCGAAAGTGGGAGGGCCAACGAGCAGTACTTC
TRBD1	TRBV2	TRBJ1-2	few	CASRNLQGAGYTF	TGTGCCAGCAGGAACCTACAGGGGGCTGGCTACACCTTC
TRBD1	TRBV5-8	TRBJ2-7	few	CASSLGTGYEQYF	TGTGCCAGCAGCTTGGGGACAGGCTACGAGCAGTACTTC
TRBD1	TRBV11-2	TRBJ1-1	.	CASSFPDREGYTEAFF	TGTGCCAGCAGCTTCCCGGACAGGGAGGGGTACACTGAAGCTTTCTTT
TRBD1	TRBV18	TRBJ2-1	once	CASSPANRGLSYNEQFF	TGTGCCAGCTCACCCGCAAACAGGGGGTTGTCCTACAATGAGCAGTTCTTC
.	TRBV27	TRBJ1-5	.	CASSSVSNQPQHF	TGTGCCAGCAGTTCGGTTTCCAATCAGCCCCAGCATTTT
TRBD1	TRBV7-6	TRBJ1-2	.	CASSLGQGNGYTF	TGTGCCAGCAGCTTGGGACAGGGTAATGGCTACACCTTC
.	TRBV9	TRBJ2-3	.	CASSGGSTDTQYF	TGTGCCAGCAGCGGCGGGAGCACAGATACGCAGTATTTT
.	TRBV5-1	TRBJ2-5	once	CASRLEVGETQYF	TGCGCCAGCCGACTAGAAGTTGGAGAGACCCAGTACTTC
.	TRBV6-6	TRBJ1-1	.	CASSPRREAEAFF	TGTGCCAGCAGTCCGCGGAGGGAGGCTGAAGCTTTCTTT
.	TRBV4-1	TRBJ1-1	.	CASSQDRGTEAFF	TGCGCCAGCAGCCAAGACAGGGGCACTGAAGCTTTCTTT
.	TRBV7-6	TRBJ2-2	.	CASSLGGGALLGELFF	TGTGCCAGCAGCTTAGGAGGGGGGGCTTTACTCGGAGAGCTGTTTTTT
.	TRBV2	TRBJ1-2	.	CATRGEGYGYTF	TGTGCCACCCGGGGGGAGGGCTATGGCTACACCTTC
TRBD2	TRBV28	TRBJ2-1	.	CASSSTGLAGGYNEQFF	TGTGCCAGCAGTTCGACGGGACTAGCGGGAGGCTACAATGAGCAGTTCTTC
.	TRBV13	TRBJ2-3	.	CASSEQGIFGTDTQYF	TGTGCCAGCAGCGAGCAGGGTATCTTCGGGACAGATACGCAGTATTTT
TRBD2	TRBV9	TRBJ2-5	.	CASSVVGTSGLGGETQYF	TGTGCCAGCAGCGTAGTAGGGACTAGCGGCCTAGGAGGGGAGACCCAGTACTTC
.	TRBV6-1	TRBJ2-1	.	CASSRNEQFF	TGTGCCAGCTCTCGCAATGAGCAGTTCTTC
.	TRBV7-3	TRBJ1-2	.	CASSLEPGLNYGYTF	TGTGCCAGCAGCTTAGAGCCGGGTCTCAACTATGGCTACACCTTC
TRBD2	TRBV7-3	TRBJ2-3	.	CASSLRGTSGGGRDTQYF	TGTGCCAGCAGCTTGAGGGGAACTAGCGGTGGGGGAAGGGATACGCAGTATTTT
TRBD1	TRBV6-5	TRBJ2-3	once	CASSLTGGSTDTQYF	TGTGCCAGCAGTTTAACAGGGGGATCCACAGATACGCAGTATTTT
.	TRBV11-2	TRBJ2-7	.	CASSLDNPSYEQYF	TGTGCCAGCAGCTTAGATAATCCGTCGTACGAGCAGTACTTC
TRBD2	TRBV18	TRBJ2-6	once	CASSPPGGDGANVLTF	TGTGCCAGCTCACCACCGGGGGGGGACGGGGCCAACGTCCTGACTTTC
.	TRBV4-2	TRBJ2-7	.	CASSLLTGEQNEQYF	TGTGCCAGCAGCCTGTTAACGGGAGAGCAAAACGAGCAGTACTTC
TRBD2	TRBV9	TRBJ2-3	.	CASSASGRGTDTQYF	TGTGCCAGCAGCGCAAGCGGGAGGGGCACAGATACGCAGTATTTT
TRBD2	TRBV28	TRBJ2-7	.	CASSFVWASGPYEQYF	TGTGCCAGCAGTTTTGTTTGGGCTAGCGGACCCTACGAGCAGTACTTC
TRBD2	TRBV4-3	TRBJ2-7	.	CASSQGLAGAYEQYF	TGCGCCAGCAGCCAAGGACTAGCGGGAGCCTACGAGCAGTACTTC
.	TRBV28	TRBJ2-7	.	CASSLGGAEQYF	TGTGCCAGCAGTTTAGGGGGGGCCGAGCAGTACTTC
TRBD1	TRBV28	TRBJ2-7	.	CASTRGGTGGYEQYF	TGTGCCAGCACGAGAGGGGGAACAGGGGGCTACGAGCAGTACTTC
.	TRBV12-5	TRBJ2-1	.	CASGLSHREQFF	TGTGCTAGTGGTTTGTCCCACAGAGAGCAGTTCTTC
TRBD2	TRBV5-6	TRBJ2-2	.	CASSFRTSGSGSTGELFF	TGTGCCAGCAGCTTTCGGACTAGCGGGAGTGGTAGCACCGGGGAGCTGTTTTTT
TRBD1	TRBV7-3	TRBJ1-1	.	CASSFGTGGWAFF	TGTGCCAGCAGCTTCGGGACAGGGGGCTGGGCTTTCTTT
.	TRBV11-2	TRBJ2-3	.	CASSPILGALTSTDTQYF	TGTGCCAGCAGCCCTATACTGGGGGCACTCACAAGCACAGATACGCAGTATTTT
.	TRBV7-9	TRBJ2-7	.	CASSPLRGPESSYEQYF	TGTGCCAGCAGCCCGTTGAGAGGGCCTGAGAGCTCCTACGAGCAGTACTTC
.	TRBV28	TRBJ1-1	once	CASSFRGFQAFF	TGTGCCAGCAGCTTCCGGGGTTTTCAAGCTTTCTTT
TRBD1	TRBV28	TRBJ2-3	.	CASSHAGTGGTHTQYF	TGTGCCAGCAGTCACGCCGGGACAGGGGGCACACATACGCAGTATTTT
TRBD1	TRBV27	TRBJ2-7	.	CASSQGTGGYEQYF	TGTGCCAGCAGTCAAGGGACAGGGGGCTACGAGCAGTACTTC
.	TRBV6-1	TRBJ1-2	.	CASRGGLYGYTF	TGTGCCAGCAGGGGGGGACTCTATGGCTACACCTTC